A selection of T cell receptor beta chains follows, all from one sample in a study of early T cells in non-severe SARS-CoV-2 infection. TCRdb analysed the 5' RACE reads with MiXCR anew, one entry per CDR3 protein. The data contain 75,000 to 100,000 distinct CDR3 sequences, about 14% of them singletons. Sequencing input: whole blood. The receptor source for this set is an adult who was a healthcare worker with PCR-confirmed SARS-CoV-2 infection or an uninfected control (not recorded which). Each CDR3 is given with its conserved first and last residue.

>TRBJ2-7|TRBV28
CASTLRDGYEQYF
>TRBJ1-6|TRBV6-5
CASRLTQGRSPLHF
>TRBJ1-2|TRBV28
CASSFRDRGFYGYTF
>TRBJ2-3|TRBV6-2/TRBV6-3
CASSHSGGWTDTQYF
>TRBJ2-3|TRBV30
CAWSPGDDTDTQYF
>TRBJ2-2|TRBV28
CASSFSQGNTGELFF
>TRBJ1-1|TRBV12-3/TRBV12-4
CASSLGWFGTGNTEAFF
>TRBJ2-6|TRBV2
CASSEFSSGANVLTF
>TRBJ1-2|TRBV7-9
CASSLSGTANYGYTF
>TRBJ1-2|TRBV5-5
CASSFRAMVDYGYTF
>TRBJ2-3|TRBV6-4
CASSDGTRDTQYF
>TRBJ2-3|TRBV5-8
CASSWGPISTDTQYF
>TRBJ1-1|TRBV5-1
CASSSGGGWTEAFF
>TRBJ2-1|TRBV7-9
CASSGARYNEQFF
>TRBJ2-3|TRBV20-1
CSALVDTQYF
>TRBJ2-7|TRBV20-1
CSASDNSYEQYF
>TRBJ1-2|TRBV12-5
CASGLVGAYGYTF
>TRBJ2-2|TRBV28
CASRRGVPPNTGELFF
>TRBJ1-6|TRBV18
CASSGNYNSPLHF
>TRBJ1-2|TRBV28
CASSLSAGWGYGYTF
>TRBJ1-4|TRBV11-2
CASSLAGPAEKLFF
>TRBJ1-1|TRBV7-2
CASSVTGPNTEAFF
>TRBJ2-7|TRBV2
CASRRQESYEQYF
>TRBJ1-3|TRBV7-7
CASSPNFDGNTIYF
>TRBJ2-7|TRBV29-1
CSVAWNPDEQYF
>TRBJ1-1|TRBV2
CASRYSLNTEAFF
>TRBJ2-2|TRBV19
CASSNMGLTGELFF
>TRBJ1-6|TRBV4-3
CASSQDSHPASPLHF
>TRBJ1-2|TRBV12-3/TRBV12-4
CASSLVGVGLGYTF
>TRBJ2-7|TRBV5-1
CASRALPDGYYEQYF
>TRBJ2-1|TRBV12-3/TRBV12-4
CASSSLLAGRLRGNEQFF
>TRBJ1-6|TRBV20-1
CSANDGNSPLHF
>TRBJ2-1|TRBV12-3/TRBV12-4
CASSPITAGGPIYNEQFF
>TRBJ2-1|TRBV20-1
CSARDQRPYNEQFF
>TRBJ1-6|TRBV20-1
CSASSPGSYNSPLHF
>TRBJ1-1|TRBV29-1
CSVGNGPAFF
>TRBJ1-3|TRBV6-2/TRBV6-3
CASSYRGHPGNTIYF
>TRBJ2-1|TRBV7-6
CASSLVRNTNEQFF
>TRBJ1-4|TRBV6-6
CASSGKGGEKLFF
>TRBJ2-3|TRBV6-4
CASSWTGGDTQYF
>TRBJ1-2|TRBV7-2
CASSTPLGGTGGYTF
>TRBJ2-7|TRBV7-9
CASSYGTAYEQYF